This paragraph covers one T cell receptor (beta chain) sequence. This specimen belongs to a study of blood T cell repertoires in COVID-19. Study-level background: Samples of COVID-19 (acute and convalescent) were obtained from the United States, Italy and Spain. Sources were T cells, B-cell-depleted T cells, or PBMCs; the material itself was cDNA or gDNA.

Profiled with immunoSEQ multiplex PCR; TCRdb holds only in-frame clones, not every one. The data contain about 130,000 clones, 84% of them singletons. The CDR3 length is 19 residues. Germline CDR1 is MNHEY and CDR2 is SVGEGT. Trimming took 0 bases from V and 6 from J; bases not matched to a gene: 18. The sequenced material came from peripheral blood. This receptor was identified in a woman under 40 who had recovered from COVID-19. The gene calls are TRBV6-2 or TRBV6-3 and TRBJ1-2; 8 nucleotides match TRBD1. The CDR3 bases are TGTGCCAGCAGTTACTCTGTACGGGACAGGCCGGTCGGGAGTGATGGCTACACCTTC. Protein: CASSYSVRDRPVGSDGYTF.